This TCR beta chain stems from a study of regulatory and conventional T cells in RAG deficiency. Overall study findings and caveats: Control T-cell subsets had markedly higher Shannon entropy and lower Simpson indices than RAG-deficient patients.

Genomic DNA came from blood conventional CD4+ T cells gated CD25-low CD127-high. Data came from immunoSEQ multiplex PCR; TCRdb stores just in-frame clones and leaves some out. The sample lists under 35,000 clones; around 76% were seen once. Germline values: CDR1 SGHRS, CDR2 YFSETQ. The CDR3 contains 18 residues. V was cut by 4 bases and J by 1 base, with 23 bases left in between. Details on this clone: The antigen is not known.

A further study also used this sample, focusing on regulatory T cells. That report notes: The primer mix had 52 TRBV and 13 TRBJ primers.

The receptor was derived from a human donor in good health. Sample: CD4+ effector T cells sorted from blood. V gene TRBV5-1 combines with J gene TRBJ1-1, with a possible D match to TRBD1 (5 bases). The CDR3 reads CASSLLPPGRSTNTEAFF. CDR3 DNA: TGCGCCAGCAGCCTGCTACCACCGGGACGGAGCACGAACACTGAAGCTTTCTTT. Filled out from reference TRBV5-1 and TRBJ1-1, the complete variable domain reads KAGVTQTPRYLIKTRGQQVTLSCSPISGHRSVSWYQQTPGQGLQFLFEYFSETQRNKGNFPGRFSGRQFSNSRSEMNVSTLELGDSALYLCASSLLPPGRSTNTEAFFGQGTRLTVV.